This TCR beta chain is drawn from a study of T cells in women clearing cervical HPV infection. Study-level points and caveats: Controls had more TRBV6-7 (about 0.16%) than cases (about 0.11%). A classifier using richness and V gene abundances reached an AUC of more than 0.8. Unknown T-cell numbers per sample may underlie the richness differences.

The CDR3 runs to 14 residues. Germline values: CDR1 KGHSH, CDR2 LQKENI. Average input was around 1,200 ng genomic DNA for immunoSEQ TCR beta CDR3 amplification. Sequenced by immunoSEQ multiplex PCR; TCRdb stores in-frame clones only, minus some. The ten top clones account for roughly 8.2%, within a sample of about 15,000 clones. On this clone itself: Its cognate antigen is unknown. The sequence runs out 3 residues before the end of the CDR3; the remainder is reconstructed from the germline J gene.

The chain carries TRBV18 and TRBJ2-3, with TRBD2 identical over 10 bases. The receptor's source is a woman between 18 and 70 years old with a cervical HPV16 infection that either progressed to CIN3+ or cleared (not recorded which). The sample comprised blood buffy coat. Incomplete CDR3 DNA: TGTGCCAGCTCACCACCAGGACTAGCGGAGACG. Protein product: CASSPPGLAET. The whole CDR3 region reads CASSPPGLAETQYF.